A single sample is the source of the 20 T cell receptor beta chains below, sequenced in a study of blood T cell repertoires in COVID-19. Method: immunoSEQ multiplex PCR; TCRdb's copy keeps in-frame clones and lacks some. The table records around 80,000 clones, 65% to 90% of them present only once. Sample: peripheral blood. These TCRs come from a man aged 45 to 65 with COVID-19, enrolled during active disease.

This chain links TRBV14 with TRBJ2-1, with TRBD2 identical over 9 bases. The J segment lost 4 bases and the V segment lost 1 base, leaving 11 bases of the junction unmatched. The CDR3 totals 18 residues. Germline V gene data show CDR1 as SGHDN and CDR2 as FVKESK. CDR3 region: CASSQGRISGRRYNEQFF. The DNA of the CDR3 is TGTGCCAGCAGCCAAGGGAGGATTAGCGGGAGAAGATACAATGAGCAGTTCTTC.

The V and J genes are TRBV3-1 (or the pseudogene TRBV3-2) and TRBJ1-1; possibly TRBD1 for D (6 bases). The V gene lost 4 bases and the J gene lost 4 bases, with 13 bases spanning the gap. The CDR3 extends over 14 amino acids. Per the germline V gene, CDR1 is LGHDT and CDR2 is YNNKEL (reference sequence). Here the CDR3 DNA reads TGTGCCAGCAGCCCCGGGGGAGGGGGCACTGAAGCTTTCTTT. As protein: CASSPGGGGTEAFF.

This clone was seen a single time. The chain combines TRBV19 with TRBJ2-1, with D perhaps TRBD1 (6 bases). V was pared by 4 bases and J by 7 bases, with 14 bases between. The CDR3 spans 14 residues. The germline V gene has CDR1 LNHDA and CDR2 SQIVND (reference sequence). The CDR3 protein is CASSRQGSWNEQFF. The CDR3 nucleotides are TGTGCCAGTAGTAGGCAGGGGAGTTGGAATGAGCAGTTCTTC.

V and J are TRBV28 and TRBJ1-1; D not certain. The V end was cut by 5 bases, the J end by 6 bases, with 16 bases between. The CDR3 sequence is 14 residues long. The germline CDR1 and CDR2 sequences are MDHEN and SYDVKM. The CDR3 sequence: CASSPGGYLAEAFF. The CDR3 DNA is TGTGCCAGCAGTCCAGGTGGGTATTTGGCTGAAGCTTTCTTT. The full variable domain, in which reference TRBV28 and TRBJ1-1 provide the parts outside the CDR3, is DVKVTQSSRYLVKRTGEKVFLECVQDMDHENMFWYRQDPGLGLRLIYFSYDVKMKEKGDIPEGYSVSREKKERFSLILESASTNQTSMYLCASSPGGYLAEAFFGQGTRLTVV.

The V gene is TRBV15, the J gene TRBJ1-1; 7 bases agree with TRBD1. With V trimmed by 0 bases and J by 5 bases, 12 bases remained unmatched. This CDR3 spans 17 amino acids. CDR1 is LNHNV and CDR2 is YYDKDF in the germline V gene (reference sequence). This CDR3 reads CATSREGAGGRKTEAFF. In DNA, the CDR3 is TGTGCCACCAGCAGAGAGGGCGCAGGGGGTCGAAAAACTGAAGCTTTCTTT.

The chain recombines TRBV28 with TRBJ1-4, with TRBD1 as a possible D gene (6 bases). The CDR3 extends over 14 amino acids. Germline V gene data show CDR1 as MDHEN and CDR2 as SYDVKM. V was trimmed by 5 bases and J by 7 bases, leaving 14 bases between them. Written as DNA, the CDR3 is TGTGCCAGCAGTCGAGGGGGACCGTTTGAAAAACTGTTTTTT. Its protein product is CASSRGGPFEKLFF.

This clone was found a few times. The V gene is TRBV19, the J gene TRBJ2-5; TRBD2 might be the D (5 bases). Between the trimmed V and J ends, which lost 3 bases and 7 bases, there was a span of 6 bases. CDR3 length equals 11 residues. Germline V gene data show CDR1 as LNHDA and CDR2 as SQIVND (reference sequence). CDR3 bases: TGTGCCAGTAGTATCGAGGGGACCCAGTACTTC. Translating gives CASSIEGTQYF.

J is TRBJ2-1 and V is TRBV27, with 8 bases lining up with TRBD1. Germline V gene lookup returns CDR1 MNHEY and CDR2 SMNVEV (reference sequence). This CDR3 region has 12 residues. Germline trimming cut 3 bases from V and 13 bases from J; bases unmatched to any gene: 5. CDR3 in DNA: TGTGCCAGCAGTTTTACACAGGGGGAACAGTTCTTC. Amino acid sequence: CASSFTQGEQFF.

J is TRBJ2-6 and V is TRBV4-1, with D possibly being TRBD1 (6 bases). CDR1 MGHRA and CDR2 YSYEKL come from the germline V gene. Trimming removed 2 bases from V and 4 bases from J, with 15 bases in between. CDR3 length equals 17 residues. CDR3 residues: CASSQRYRASGANVLTF. Here the CDR3 DNA reads TGCGCCAGCAGCCAACGATACAGGGCGTCAGGGGCCAACGTCCTGACTTTC.

The V and J genes are TRBV24-1 and TRBJ2-7, with D tentatively TRBD2 (5 bases). The CDR3 length is 14 residues. The V gene's germline CDR1 is KGHDR and CDR2 SFDVKD. Trimming removed 3 bases from V and 2 bases from J, with 10 bases in between. The CDR3 reads CATSDDYPPYEQYF. The CDR3, as DNA: TGTGCCACCAGTGATGACTACCCACCCTACGAGCAGTACTTC.

This rearrangement joins TRBV28 to TRBJ1-1; TRBD1 agrees at 7 bases. V was pared by 5 bases and J by 3 bases, with 12 bases of the junction left unmatched. Germline values: CDR1 MDHEN, CDR2 SYDVKM. The CDR3 runs 16 residues. This CDR3 reads CASSTRQGLGYTEAFF. The CDR3 DNA follows: TGTGCCAGCAGTACCCGACAGGGTTTGGGGTACACTGAAGCTTTCTTT.

On this clone itself: This specimen includes other DNA sequences encoding the same CDR3. The chain couples TRBV5-1 to TRBJ2-4; D is perhaps TRBD1 (6 bases). The CDR3 has 13 residues. V was pared by 2 bases and J by 5 bases, with 8 bases between. Germline CDR1 SGHRS, CDR2 YFSETQ. The chain's CDR3 is CASSLEGENIQYF. Written as DNA, the CDR3 is TGCGCCAGCAGCTTAGAGGGGGAAAACATTCAGTACTTC.

In the case of this clone: An end of the junction does not agree with germline; a read error may underlie this. This chain links TRBV6-2 or TRBV6-3 with TRBJ1-2; 8 bases line up with TRBD1. The length of the CDR3 is 14 residues. Germline loops: CDR1 MNHEY, CDR2 SVGEGT. CDR3 sequence (DNA): TGTGCCAGCAGTACCCAAGACAGGGGCCTCACTTGGCCCTTC. This translates into CASSTQDRGLTWPF.

V and J are TRBV7-9 and TRBJ2-7; perhaps TRBD2 as D (5 bases). V lost 2 bases and J lost 7, with 12 bases in between. Germline V gives CDR1 SEHNR, CDR2 FQNEAQ (reference sequence). CDR3 size: 13 residues. CDR3 loop: CASSLSGTGEQYF. The CDR3 DNA follows: TGTGCCAGCAGCTTAAGCGGCACGGGGGAGCAGTACTTC.

The rearrangement links TRBV15 to TRBJ1-1; 7 bases map to TRBD1. V shed 3 bases, J shed 11 bases, and the junction held 12 bases outside the gene matches. CDR3 length: 14 residues. Germline V gene lookup returns CDR1 LNHNV and CDR2 YYDKDF (reference sequence). CDR3 amino acids: CATSRRGQRGTAFF. DNA of the CDR3: TGTGCCACCAGCAGGAGGGGACAGCGCGGTACCGCTTTCTTT. The full variable domain, its missing parts supplied by reference TRBV15 and TRBJ1-1, is DAMVIQNPRYQVTQFGKPVTLSCSQTLNHNVMYWYQQKSSQAPKLLFHYYDKDFNNEADTPDNFQSRRPNTSFCFLDIRSPGLGDTAMYLCATSRRGQRGTAFFGQGTRLTVV.

V is TRBV19 and J is TRBJ2-2, with 8 bases lining up with TRBD1. Trimming at V came to 7 bases and at J to 4 bases, leaving 8 bases not matched to a gene. CDR3 length: 15 residues. Germline loops: CDR1 LNHDA, CDR2 SQIVND (reference sequence). CDR3 residues: CASNQPGGITGELFF. The CDR3 nucleotides read TGTGCCAGTAACCAGCCAGGGGGCATCACCGGGGAGCTGTTTTTT. Based on the CDR3 plus reference TRBV19 and TRBJ2-2, the full variable domain is DGGITQSPKYLFRKEGQNVTLSCEQNLNHDAMYWYRQDPGQGLRLIYYSQIVNDFQKGDIAEGYSVSREKKESFPLTVTSAQKNPTAFYLCASNQPGGITGELFFGEGSRLTVL.

V gene TRBV5-8 combines with J gene TRBJ1-1; unclear D gene. Looked up from germline, CDR1 is SGHTS and CDR2 is YDEGEE. The germline V and J ends were trimmed by 6 bases and 4 bases, with 10 bases remaining between them. The CDR3 covers 12 residues. The CDR3 region has the DNA TGTGCCAGCACCCGGAGGCCCACTGAAGCTTTCTTT. Translated: CASTRRPTEAFF.

In DNA, the CDR3 is TGTGCCAGCACCCGGAGCAATCAGCCCCAGCATTTT. Encoded protein: CASTRSNQPQHF. This chain uses TRBV6-1 with TRBJ1-5; D remains unclear. Deletions cut 7 bases from V and 1 base from J, with 5 bases between. CDR1 is MNHNS and CDR2 is SASEGT in the germline V gene. The CDR3 sequence is 12 residues long.

CDR3 amino acids: CASGPQADEQYF. The CDR3 DNA is TGTGCCAGCGGACCACAGGCGGACGAGCAGTACTTC. This chain links TRBV2 with TRBJ2-7; D perhaps matches TRBD1 (5 bases). The CDR3 totals 12 residues. The V and J ends lost 8 bases and 5 bases respectively, with 13 bases between them. CDR1 and CDR2 (germline): SNHLY, FYNNEI. The full variable domain, its missing parts supplied by reference TRBV2 and TRBJ2-7, is EPEVTQTPSHQVTQMGQEVILRCVPISNHLYFYWYRQILGQKVEFLVSFYNNEISEKSEIFDDQFSVERPDGSNFTLKIRSTKLEDSAMYFCASGPQADEQYFGPGTRLTVT.

The chain has TRBV18 and TRBJ2-3; possibly TRBD2 for D (5 bases). Germline-derived CDR1 and CDR2 are KGHSH and LQKENI. Trimming stripped 2 bases from V and 5 bases from J, with 11 bases between. This CDR3 is built from 14 residues. CDR3 protein: CASSPGGLQDTQYF. The CDR3 DNA sequence: TGTGCCAGCTCACCAGGCGGGTTGCAAGATACGCAGTATTTT.